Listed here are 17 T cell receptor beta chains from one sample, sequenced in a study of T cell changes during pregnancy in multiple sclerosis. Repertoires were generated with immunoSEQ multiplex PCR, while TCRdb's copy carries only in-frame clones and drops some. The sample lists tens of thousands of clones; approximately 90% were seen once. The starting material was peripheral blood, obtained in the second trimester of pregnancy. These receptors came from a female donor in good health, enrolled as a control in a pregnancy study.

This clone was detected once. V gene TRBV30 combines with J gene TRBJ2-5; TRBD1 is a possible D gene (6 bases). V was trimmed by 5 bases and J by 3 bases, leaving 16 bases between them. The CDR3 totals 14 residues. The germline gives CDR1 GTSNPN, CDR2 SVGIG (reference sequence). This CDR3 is CAWLKTGEKETQYF. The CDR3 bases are TGTGCCTGGTTAAAGACAGGAGAGAAAGAGACCCAGTACTTC. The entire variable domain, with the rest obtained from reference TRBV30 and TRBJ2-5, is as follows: SQTIHQWPATLVQPVGSPLSLECTVEGTSNPNLYWYRQAAGRGLQLLFYSVGIGQISSEVPQNLSASRPQDRQFILSSKKLLLSDSGFYLCAWLKTGEKETQYFGPGTRLLVL.

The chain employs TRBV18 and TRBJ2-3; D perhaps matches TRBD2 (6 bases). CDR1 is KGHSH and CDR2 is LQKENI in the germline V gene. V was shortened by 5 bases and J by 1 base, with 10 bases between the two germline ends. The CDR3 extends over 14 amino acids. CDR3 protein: CASSWGERTDTQYF. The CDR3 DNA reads TGTGCCAGCTCATGGGGGGAGCGCACAGATACGCAGTATTTT.

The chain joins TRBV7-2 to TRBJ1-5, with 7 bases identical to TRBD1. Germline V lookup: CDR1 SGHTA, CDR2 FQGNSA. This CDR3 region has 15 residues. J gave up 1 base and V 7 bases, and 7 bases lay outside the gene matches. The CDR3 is CASTAGGWSNQPQHF. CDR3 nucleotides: TGTGCCAGCACTGCAGGGGGTTGGAGCAATCAGCCCCAGCATTTT.

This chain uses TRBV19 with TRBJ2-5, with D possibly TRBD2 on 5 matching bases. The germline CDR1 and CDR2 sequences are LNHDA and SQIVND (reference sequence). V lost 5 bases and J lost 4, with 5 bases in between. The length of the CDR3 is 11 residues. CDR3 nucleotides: TGTGCCAGTAGTGCGGGAGAGACCCAGTACTTC. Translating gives CASSAGETQYF.

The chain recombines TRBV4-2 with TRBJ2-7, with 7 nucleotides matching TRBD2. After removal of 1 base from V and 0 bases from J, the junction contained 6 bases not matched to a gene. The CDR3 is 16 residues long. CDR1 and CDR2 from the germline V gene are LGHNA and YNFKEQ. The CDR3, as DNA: TGTGCCAGCAGCCAAGTTCGCGGGAGTCGCTCCTACGAGCAGTACTTC. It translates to CASSQVRGSRSYEQYF.

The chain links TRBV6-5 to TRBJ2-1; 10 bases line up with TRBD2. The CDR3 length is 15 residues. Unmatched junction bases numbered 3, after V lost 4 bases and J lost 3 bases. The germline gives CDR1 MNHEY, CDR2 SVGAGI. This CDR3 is CASSWSGGDYNEQFF. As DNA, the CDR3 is TGTGCCAGCAGTTGGAGCGGGGGGGACTACAATGAGCAGTTCTTC.

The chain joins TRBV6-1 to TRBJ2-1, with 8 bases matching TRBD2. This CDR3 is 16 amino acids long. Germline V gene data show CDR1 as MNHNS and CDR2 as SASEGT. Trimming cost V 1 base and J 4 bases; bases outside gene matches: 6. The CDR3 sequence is CASSEGAAGGYNEQFF. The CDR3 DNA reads TGTGCCAGCAGTGAAGGGGCCGCGGGGGGTTACAATGAGCAGTTCTTC.

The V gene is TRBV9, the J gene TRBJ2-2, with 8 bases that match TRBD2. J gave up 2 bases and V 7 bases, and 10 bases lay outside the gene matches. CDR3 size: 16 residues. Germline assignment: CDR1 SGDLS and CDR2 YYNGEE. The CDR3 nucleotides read TGTGCCAGCGGACTTCGGGGGGGCCTCAACACCGGGGAGCTGTTTTTT. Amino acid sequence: CASGLRGGLNTGELFF.

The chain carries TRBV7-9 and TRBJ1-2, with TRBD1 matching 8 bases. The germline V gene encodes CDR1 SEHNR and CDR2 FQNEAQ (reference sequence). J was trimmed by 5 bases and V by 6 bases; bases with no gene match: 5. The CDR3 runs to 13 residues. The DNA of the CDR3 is TGTGCCAGCAGTCGACAGGGGTCATATGGCTACACCTTC. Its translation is CASSRQGSYGYTF.

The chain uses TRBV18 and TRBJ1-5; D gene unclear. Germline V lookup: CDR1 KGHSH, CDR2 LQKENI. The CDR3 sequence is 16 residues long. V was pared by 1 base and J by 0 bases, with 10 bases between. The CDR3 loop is CASSPRQIASNQPQHF. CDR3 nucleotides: TGTGCCAGCTCACCACGGCAGATAGCTAGCAATCAGCCCCAGCATTTT.

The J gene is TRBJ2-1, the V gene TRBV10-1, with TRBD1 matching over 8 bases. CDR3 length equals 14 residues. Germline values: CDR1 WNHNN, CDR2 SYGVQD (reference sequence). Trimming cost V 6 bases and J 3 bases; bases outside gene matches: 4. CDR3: CASSPGTGYNEQFF. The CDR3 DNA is TGCGCCAGCAGCCCCGGGACAGGCTACAATGAGCAGTTCTTC.

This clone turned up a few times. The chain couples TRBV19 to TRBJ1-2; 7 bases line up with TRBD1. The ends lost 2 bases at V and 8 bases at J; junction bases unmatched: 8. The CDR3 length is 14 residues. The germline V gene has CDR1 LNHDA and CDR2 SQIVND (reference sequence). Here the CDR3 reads CASSIKGQPVGYTF. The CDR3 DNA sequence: TGTGCCAGTAGTATAAAGGGACAGCCTGTAGGCTACACCTTC.

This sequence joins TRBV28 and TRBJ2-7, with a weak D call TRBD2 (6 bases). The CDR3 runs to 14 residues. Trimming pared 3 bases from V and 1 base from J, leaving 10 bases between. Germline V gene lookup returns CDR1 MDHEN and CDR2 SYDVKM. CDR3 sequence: CASSLGGFSYEQYF. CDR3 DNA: TGTGCCAGCAGTTTGGGGGGATTTTCCTACGAGCAGTACTTC.

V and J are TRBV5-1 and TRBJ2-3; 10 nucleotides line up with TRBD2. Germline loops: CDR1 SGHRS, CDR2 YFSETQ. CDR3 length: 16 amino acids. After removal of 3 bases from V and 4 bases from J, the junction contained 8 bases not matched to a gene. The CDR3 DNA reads TGCGCCAGCAGCTATTTAGCGGGAGGCCCCCCAGATACGCAGTATTTT. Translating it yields CASSYLAGGPPDTQYF. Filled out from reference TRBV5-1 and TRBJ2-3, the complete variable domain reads KAGVTQTPRYLIKTRGQQVTLSCSPISGHRSVSWYQQTPGQGLQFLFEYFSETQRNKGNFPGRFSGRQFSNSRSEMNVSTLELGDSALYLCASSYLAGGPPDTQYFGPGTRLTVL.

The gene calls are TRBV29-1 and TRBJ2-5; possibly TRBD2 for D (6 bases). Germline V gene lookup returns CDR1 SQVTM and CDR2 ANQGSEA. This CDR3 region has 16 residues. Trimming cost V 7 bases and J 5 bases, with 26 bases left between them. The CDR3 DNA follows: TGCAGCGACATCACCGCTAGCGAGACGGTTGGGGAGACCCAGTACTTC. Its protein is CSDITASETVGETQYF.

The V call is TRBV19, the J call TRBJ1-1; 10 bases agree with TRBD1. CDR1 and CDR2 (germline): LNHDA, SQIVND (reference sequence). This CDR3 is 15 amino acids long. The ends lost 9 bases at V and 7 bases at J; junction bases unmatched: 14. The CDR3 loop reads CASTPGQGKKGEAFF. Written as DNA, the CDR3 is TGTGCCAGCACACCGGGACAGGGGAAAAAGGGTGAAGCTTTCTTT. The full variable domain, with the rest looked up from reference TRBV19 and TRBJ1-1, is DGGITQSPKYLFRKEGQNVTLSCEQNLNHDAMYWYRQDPGQGLRLIYYSQIVNDFQKGDIAEGYSVSREKKESFPLTVTSAQKNPTAFYLCASTPGQGKKGEAFFGQGTRLTVV.

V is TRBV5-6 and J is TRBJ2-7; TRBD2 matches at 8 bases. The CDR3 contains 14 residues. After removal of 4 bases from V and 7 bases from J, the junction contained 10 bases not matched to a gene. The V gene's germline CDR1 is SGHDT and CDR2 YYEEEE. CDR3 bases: TGTGCCAGCAGCCGACCGGACGGGAGGGAAGAGCAGTACTTC. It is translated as CASSRPDGREEQYF.